This T cell receptor (beta chain) was recovered during a study of cytomegalovirus exposure and HLA in healthy donors. Sequencing used immunoSEQ multiplex PCR; TCRdb keeps in-frame clones, though not all of them. The sample lists about 330,000 clones, roughly nine tenths occurring once. Germline CDR1 SGHTA, CDR2 FQGNSA. The V gene end was trimmed by 5 bases and the J gene end by 6 bases; junction bases not matched to a gene: 0. The CDR3 is made up of 12 amino acids. The sequence came from a woman in her twenties or thirties in good health and CMV-seropositive. The V and J genes are TRBV7-2 and TRBJ2-7; 11 bases line up with TRBD2. Sequenced: PBMCs. The CDR3 nucleotides are TGTGCCAGCAGCGGACTAGCGGGCGAGCAGTACTTC. It yields the protein CASSGLAGEQYF.